These 21 T cell receptor beta chains came from one sample sequenced in a study of metastatic and nonmetastatic thyroid tumors. Among the patients, none had received any treatment before thyroid surgery. TCRdb re-clonotyped the PCR reads via MiXCR. This sample yields roughly 98,000 clones, of which 14% to 15% are seen a single time; roughly 3.9% belongs to the top ten. Sequenced: blood. The receptors shown here come from a female donor with papillary thyroid cancer or a benign thyroid nodule (not recorded which). Some clones in this sample may be carry-over from other donors' samples.

This clone was detected many times. The chain is built from TRBV4-2 and TRBJ2-1; possible D gene TRBD2, 6 bases. Germline-derived CDR1 and CDR2 are LGHNA and YNFKEQ. Trimming stripped 6 bases from V and 0 bases from J, with 15 bases between. The CDR3 spans 16 residues. The CDR3 DNA reads as TGTGCCAGCAGTCCGCGGGGTACTTTCTCCTACAATGAGCAGTTCTTC. Its translation is CASSPRGTFSYNEQFF.

In this sample, this clone turned up a few times. V gene TRBV19 combines with J gene TRBJ2-7; 9 nucleotides line up with TRBD2. The junction had 7 bases not matched to a gene; V was cut back by 5 bases and J by 5 bases. This CDR3 comprises 14 residues. In germline, CDR1 is LNHDA, CDR2 SQIVND (reference sequence). The CDR3 DNA follows: TGTGCCAGTAGTGCGGCCGCGGGGGGGAACGAGCAGTACTTC. Translated: CASSAAAGGNEQYF. Full variable domain (rest looked up from reference TRBV19 and TRBJ2-7): DGGITQSPKYLFRKEGQNVTLSCEQNLNHDAMYWYRQDPGQGLRLIYYSQIVNDFQKGDIAEGYSVSREKKESFPLTVTSAQKNPTAFYLCASSAAAGGNEQYFGPGTRLTVT.

Ten or more counts support this clone. The chain is built from TRBV10-3 and TRBJ1-2; perhaps TRBD1 as D (5 bases). This CDR3 has 16 residues. V shed 0 bases and J shed 2 bases, with 13 bases lying between them. Germline assignment: CDR1 ENHRY and CDR2 SYGVKD. CDR3: CAISESRGTTNYGYTF. As DNA, the CDR3 is TGTGCCATCAGTGAGTCTCGGGGCACGACGAACTATGGCTACACCTTC.

This clone has a count of ten or more. The V call is TRBV10-3, the J call TRBJ1-5; D unclear. The V gene lost 2 bases and the J gene lost 3 bases, with 8 bases spanning the gap. CDR3 length equals 14 residues. Germline V gives CDR1 ENHRY, CDR2 SYGVKD. The CDR3 DNA reads TGTGCCATCAGTGAGAACAGTCCCAATCAGCCCCAGCATTTT. Its translation is CAISENSPNQPQHF.

There are many counts of this clone. J is TRBJ1-3 and V is TRBV9; D is possibly TRBD1 (6 bases). V was pared by 4 bases and J by 4 bases, with 24 bases between. The CDR3 covers 18 residues. Germline CDR1 reads SGDLS; CDR2 reads YYNGEE. The CDR3 region is CASSLTVDPGHAGNTIYF. CDR3 DNA: TGTGCCAGCAGCCTCACCGTTGATCCGGGACATGCGGGAAACACCATATATTTT.

Details on this clone: An end of the junction does not agree with germline; a read error may underlie this. This CDR3 reads CASVQGIQPHHF. In nucleotides, the CDR3 is TGTGCCAGCGTACAGGGGATTCAGCCCCATCATTTT. The rearrangement links TRBV6-2 or TRBV6-3 to TRBJ1-5; 7 bases align to TRBD1. Germline-derived CDR1 and CDR2 are MNHEY and SVGEGT. The CDR3 has 12 residues.

The table lists this clone with many counts. The chain employs TRBV10-3 and TRBJ2-1; tentative D call: TRBD2 (6 bases). V was trimmed by 4 bases and J by 5 bases, leaving 6 bases between them. The CDR3 sequence is 12 residues long. Germline loops: CDR1 ENHRY, CDR2 SYGVKD. The CDR3 DNA follows: TGTGCCATCAGTGTAGCGGACAATGAGCAGTTCTTC. As protein: CAISVADNEQFF.

This clone has at least ten counts. This sequence joins TRBV20-1 and TRBJ2-5; 8 nucleotides match TRBD1. With V trimmed by 1 base and J by 3 bases, 4 bases remained unmatched. CDR1 is DFQATT, CDR2 SNEGSKA, per germline (reference sequence). The CDR3 loop spans 14 amino acids. The CDR3 loop is CSARAQTGEETQYF. The CDR3 DNA sequence: TGCAGTGCTAGAGCCCAGACAGGGGAAGAGACCCAGTACTTC.

In this sample, this clone turned up many times. The chain combines TRBV7-3 with TRBJ2-5; 7 nucleotides agree with TRBD2. Losses at the gene ends were 5 bases for V and 5 bases for J; bases not matched to a gene: 11. CDR3 length: 15 residues. Germline V gene data show CDR1 as SGHTA and CDR2 as FQGTGA. This chain's CDR3 is CASSPGLGLGETQYF. CDR3 in DNA: TGTGCCAGCAGCCCAGGACTAGGATTAGGGGAGACCCAGTACTTC.

This clone was observed at least ten times. The V and J genes are TRBV27 and TRBJ2-5; D might be TRBD1 or TRBD2, each matching 7 bases. The CDR3 length is 15 residues. Germline CDR1 and CDR2: MNHEY and SMNVEV (reference sequence). V lost 0 bases and J 7 bases, leaving 15 bases between the germline ends. Here the CDR3 DNA reads TGTGCCAGCAGTTTATCGGCCAGGGGGGGGCCGACCCAGTACTTC. It yields the protein CASSLSARGGPTQYF.

This clone was observed many times. A read error is possible here, since a much larger clone lies one base away. V usage is TRBV28 and J usage is TRBJ1-4; 7 bases fit TRBD1. Germline CDR1 is MDHEN and CDR2 is SYDVKM. The CDR3 length is 14 residues. CDR3 region: CASSSQDRNEKLLF. CDR3 DNA sequence: TGTGCCAGCAGTTCCCAGGACAGGAATGAAAAACTGCTTTTT.

This clone has ten or more counts. The V gene is TRBV10-3, the J gene TRBJ2-2; D unclear. Germline CDR1 reads ENHRY; CDR2 reads SYGVKD. This CDR3 comprises 13 residues. Deletions cut 6 bases from V and 6 bases from J, with 11 bases between. The CDR3 is CAIRGKPSGELFF. DNA for the CDR3: TGTGCCATCAGGGGGAAACCTTCCGGGGAGCTGTTTTTT.

This clone appeared many times. The sample has other DNA sequences that encode this CDR3 too. The CDR3 loop reads CASSEYYEQYF. In DNA form, the CDR3 reads TGTGCCAGCAGCGAATACTACGAGCAGTACTTC. The V call is TRBV6-1, the J call TRBJ2-7; D gene unclear. The CDR3 is made up of 11 amino acids. Per the germline V gene, CDR1 is MNHNS and CDR2 is SASEGT. V was cut by 6 bases and J by 3 bases, with 6 bases left in between.

This clone was observed many times. The chain uses TRBV9 and TRBJ1-2; 10 nucleotides line up with TRBD1. The junction had 10 bases not matched to a gene; V was cut back by 0 bases and J by 2 bases. This CDR3 contains 18 residues. Germline-derived CDR1 and CDR2 are SGDLS and YYNGEE. The CDR3 DNA sequence: TGTGCCAGCAGCGTAGCAGAGGACAGGGGGATCAAGAACTATGGCTACACCTTC. Translated, it gives CASSVAEDRGIKNYGYTF.

At least ten counts were recorded for this clone. The chain couples TRBV19 to TRBJ2-5; possibly TRBD1 for D (5 bases). The germline V and J ends were trimmed by 5 bases and 5 bases, with 18 bases remaining between them. This CDR3 spans 15 amino acids. Germline loops: CDR1 LNHDA, CDR2 SQIVND (reference sequence). CDR3 nucleotides: TGTGCCAGTAGTCCACGGGCCCTGGGGCGGGAGACCCAGTACTTC. Translated: CASSPRALGRETQYF. Together with reference TRBV19 and TRBJ2-5, the CDR3 gives the full variable domain: DGGITQSPKYLFRKEGQNVTLSCEQNLNHDAMYWYRQDPGQGLRLIYYSQIVNDFQKGDIAEGYSVSREKKESFPLTVTSAQKNPTAFYLCASSPRALGRETQYFGPGTRLLVL.

The J gene is TRBJ1-1, the V gene TRBV28; D not resolved. CDR3 length equals 13 residues. Per germline, CDR1 MDHEN and CDR2 SYDVKM. V shed 4 bases and J shed 5 bases, with 11 bases lying between them. The CDR3 is CASSSRRSTEAFF. The CDR3 DNA reads TGTGCCAGCAGTTCCAGGAGGAGTACTGAAGCTTTCTTT.

This clone was detected many times. The chain combines TRBV12-3 or TRBV12-4 with TRBJ2-2, with TRBD1 matching over 7 bases. The ends lost 5 bases at V and 4 bases at J; junction bases unmatched: 4. The CDR3 loop spans 14 amino acids. This CDR3 reads CASSNRGGTGELFF. The CDR3 DNA follows: TGTGCCAGCAGTAACAGGGGTGGCACCGGGGAGCTGTTTTTT.

This clone has ten or more counts. Within the sample, other DNA sequences also encode this same CDR3. The chain recombines TRBV4-1 with TRBJ1-5, with D perhaps matching TRBD1 (6 bases). The CDR3 runs to 15 residues. Trimming left V 0 bases short and J 4 bases short, with 10 bases between. Germline loops: CDR1 MGHRA, CDR2 YSYEKL. CDR3 residues: CASSQDHRDNQPQHF. The CDR3 bases are TGCGCCAGCAGCCAAGACCACAGGGATAATCAGCCCCAGCATTTT.

A word on this clone: At one end the junction does not follow the germline gene, possibly because of a read error. This chain joins TRBV11-2 and TRBJ1-2, with D perhaps matching TRBD1 (6 bases). Germline CDR1 and CDR2: SGHAT and FQNNGV. The CDR3 totals 17 residues. CDR3 DNA sequence: TGTGCCAGCAGCTCCTACGGGGGGCTCGATACAGAGGGAGGCTACACATTC. Protein product: CASSSYGGLDTEGGYTF.

This clone was counted many times. The chain has TRBV24-1 and TRBJ1-1; D may be TRBD1 (6 bases). Trimming left V 5 bases short and J 8 bases short, with 11 bases between. Per the germline V gene, CDR1 is KGHDR and CDR2 is SFDVKD. The CDR3 runs to 12 residues. The CDR3 is CATSGPGQEAFF. The CDR3 nucleotides read TGTGCCACCAGTGGACCGGGACAAGAAGCTTTCTTT.

This clone has a count of ten or more. The chain combines TRBV13 with TRBJ1-4, with TRBD1 identical over 10 bases. Germline V gene data show CDR1 as PRHDT and CDR2 as FYEKMQ (reference sequence). The CDR3 loop spans 14 amino acids. J gave up 7 bases and V 3 bases, and 2 bases lay outside the gene matches. The CDR3 DNA follows: TGTGCCAGCAGCTTCGGGACAGGGGCTGAAAAACTGTTTTTT. Translated: CASSFGTGAEKLFF.